This TCR beta chain was identified in a study of regulatory T cells in long-lasting Graves disease. Study context: More than 5 years of antithyroid drugs with positive TSH receptor antibodies defined persistent Graves' disease.

In this sample, this clonotype turned up many times. To make TCR beta libraries, researchers used iRepertoire HTBI primers and Arm-PCR of CDR3 regions. TCRdb re-called the multiplex PCR reads through MiXCR, storing one row per CDR3 protein. Found here are around 400,000 distinct CDR3 sequences, 23% of them singletons; the top ten hold around 26%. Trimming pared 3 bases from V and 5 bases from J, leaving 10 bases between. The germline gives CDR1 SNHLY, CDR2 FYNNEI. CDR3 size: 13 residues. The sample's time point: persistent/refractory GD, antithyroid drugs over 5 years with positive TRAb. Generation of the TCR library employed RNA extracted from PBMCs. An endocrinology unit in Xi'an, China, supplied the patients.

The source is a female donor with Graves disease. The sample was peripheral blood mononuclear cells (PBMCs), taken when the disease was refractory, from a patient treated with antithyroid drugs. This chain connects TRBV2 to TRBJ1-1, with TRBD1 as a possible D gene (6 bases). This CDR3 reads CASSDQGTTEAFF. CDR3 DNA: TGTGCCAGCAGTGACCAGGGGACGACTGAAGCTTTCTTT. Complete variable domain (other parts from reference TRBV2 and TRBJ1-1): EPEVTQTPSHQVTQMGQEVILRCVPISNHLYFYWYRQILGQKVEFLVSFYNNEISEKSEIFDDQFSVERPDGSNFTLKIRSTKLEDSAMYFCASSDQGTTEAFFGQGTRLTVV.